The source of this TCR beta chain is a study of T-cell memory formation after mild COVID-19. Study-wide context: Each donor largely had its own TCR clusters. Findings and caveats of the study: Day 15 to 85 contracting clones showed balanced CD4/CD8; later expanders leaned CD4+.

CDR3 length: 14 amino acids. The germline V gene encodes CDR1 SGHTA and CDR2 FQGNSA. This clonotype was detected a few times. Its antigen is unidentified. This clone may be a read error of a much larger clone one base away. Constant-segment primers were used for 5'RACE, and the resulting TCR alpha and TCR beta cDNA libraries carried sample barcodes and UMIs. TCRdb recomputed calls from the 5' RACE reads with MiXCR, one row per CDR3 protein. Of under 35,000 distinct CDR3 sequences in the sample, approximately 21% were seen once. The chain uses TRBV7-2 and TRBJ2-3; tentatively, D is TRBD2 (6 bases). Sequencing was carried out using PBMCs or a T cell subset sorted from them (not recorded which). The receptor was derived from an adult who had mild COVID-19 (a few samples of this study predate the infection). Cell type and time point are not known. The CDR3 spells CSSSPGLAADTQYF. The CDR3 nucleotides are TGTTCCAGCAGCCCAGGGTTAGCGGCGGATACGCAGTATTTT. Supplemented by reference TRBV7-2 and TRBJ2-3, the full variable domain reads GAGVSQSPSNKVTEKGKDVELRCDPISGHTALYWYRQSLGQGLEFLIYFQGNSAPDKSGLPSDRFSAERTGGSVSTLTIQRTQQEDSAVYLCSSSPGLAADTQYFGPGTRLTVL.